This T cell receptor (beta chain) was recovered during a study of technical replicates of blood from a handful of donors. Clones were sequenced by immunoSEQ multiplex PCR, and TCRdb holds only the in-frame ones, with some missing. The table records about 79,000 clones, 91% of them present only once. The CDR3 runs 15 residues. Trimming shortened V by 4 bases and J by 0 bases, and 10 bases separated the two germline ends. CDR1 MGHRA and CDR2 YSYEKL come from the germline V gene. The material sequenced was T cells isolated from PBMCs. This receptor was taken from a human donor in good health. Some clones in this sample may be carry-over from other donors' samples. The chain carries TRBV4-1 and TRBJ1-3; unclear D gene. CDR3 sequence reads: CASSRGLTSGNTIYF. The CDR3 DNA sequence: TGCGCCAGCAGCCGAGGACTGACCTCTGGAAACACCATATATTTT.